One and the same sample provided the 26 T cell receptor beta chains below, sequenced in a study of CD8+CD57+ T cells in acquired aplastic anemia. Genomic DNA was employed as the template in profiling TCR beta VDJ and CDR3. Using its own MiXCR run on the reads, TCRdb lists one record per CDR3 protein. Of 400,000 to 500,000 distinct CDR3 sequences in the sample, 65% to 75% were seen once. Material for sequencing was sorted CD4+, CD8+, or CD8+CD57+ T cells (not recorded which) from PBMCs. The receptors shown here come from a human donor in good health, serving as a control.

Turning to this clonotype: The junction differs from germline at one of its ends, possibly a read error. The rearrangement joins TRBV7-9 to TRBJ2-7, with unresolved D. Looked up from germline, CDR1 is SEHNR and CDR2 is FQNEAQ (reference sequence). CDR3 size: 14 residues. Written as DNA, the CDR3 is TGTGCCAGGGAACACTGGCTCGGCACCGAGGAGCTGTTTTTC. It translates to CAREHWLGTEELFF.

The chain is built from TRBV11-3 and TRBJ2-5; 11 positions agree with TRBD2. CDR1 and CDR2 (germline): SGHNT, YENEEA. With 6 bases clipped from V and 7 bases from J, the junction kept 10 bases outside the gene matches. The CDR3 sequence is 15 residues long. The CDR3 DNA sequence: TGTGCCAGCAGTCTGGGACTAGCGGCTTACACGACCCAGTACTTC. Its protein product is CASSLGLAAYTTQYF.

The genes are TRBV15 and TRBJ1-6, with a tentative D call TRBD1 (6 bases). V was clipped by 3 bases and J by 12 bases, with 9 bases between them. Germline CDR1 LNHNV, CDR2 YYDKDF (reference sequence). The CDR3 covers 12 residues. CDR3 DNA sequence: TGTGCCACCAGCAGTCAAGGGGGACCCCTCCACTTT. It specifies CATSSQGGPLHF.

J is TRBJ1-5 and V is TRBV7-3, with D hard to call. The CDR3 is 15 residues long. V shed 5 bases and J shed 16 bases, with 27 bases lying between them. CDR1 is SGHTA, CDR2 FQGTGA, per germline. The CDR3 sequence: CASSQGQCVHQHFHF. CDR3 DNA sequence: TGTGCCAGCAGCCAAGGGCAGTGTGTCCACCAGCACTTCCATTTT. Using reference TRBV7-3 and TRBJ1-5 for the parts outside the CDR3, the full variable domain is GAGVSQTPSNKVTEKGKYVELRCDPISGHTALYWYRQSLGQGPEFLIYFQGTGAADDSGLPNDRFFAVRPEGSVSTLKIQRTERGDSAVYLCASSQGQCVHQHFHFGDGTRLSIL.

The rearrangement links TRBV7-2 to TRBJ2-7; D uncertain. Trimming removed 5 bases from V and 6 bases from J, with 14 bases in between. The CDR3 consists of 13 residues. Germline-derived CDR1 and CDR2 are SGHTA and FQGNSA. Here the CDR3 reads CASSADLAAEQYF. CDR3 nucleotides: TGTGCCAGCAGCGCCGACCTCGCAGCCGAGCAGTACTTC.

The CDR3 DNA reads as TGCGCCAGCAGCCACAGGGAGGACTATGGCTACACCTTC. Its translation is CASSHREDYGYTF. The V call is TRBV5-1, the J call TRBJ1-2; TRBD1 is a possible D gene (6 bases). This CDR3 is built from 13 residues. Germline CDR1 reads SGHRS; CDR2 reads YFSETQ. V was pared by 4 bases and J by 3 bases, with 10 bases between. Full variable domain (rest looked up from reference TRBV5-1 and TRBJ1-2): KAGVTQTPRYLIKTRGQQVTLSCSPISGHRSVSWYQQTPGQGLQFLFEYFSETQRNKGNFPGRFSGRQFSNSRSEMNVSTLELGDSALYLCASSHREDYGYTFGSGTRLTVV.

This clonotype was recorded at least ten times. V and J are TRBV30 and TRBJ1-5, with 8 positions matching TRBD1. The CDR3 is 12 residues long. V lost 7 bases, J lost 5 bases, and 4 bases stayed unmatched. Germline-derived CDR1 and CDR2 are GTSNPN and SVGIG (reference sequence). The CDR3 DNA follows: TGTGCCTCGGGACAGGAAGATCAGCCCCAGCATTTT. Translated: CASGQEDQPQHF.

Worth noting for this clonotype: It may be a read error: a sequence one base away is much more abundant. The rearrangement uses TRBV6-2 or TRBV6-3 and TRBJ1-1; D unresolved. V was shortened by 11 bases and J by 2 bases, with 12 bases between the two germline ends. The CDR3 runs 12 residues. The V gene's germline CDR1 is MNHEY and CDR2 SVGEGT. CDR3 sequence (DNA): TGTGCCGGCAAACAGCTCAACACTGAAGCTTTCTTT. Translation: CAGKQLNTEAFF.

The chain carries TRBV20-1 and TRBJ1-1, with unresolved D. Germline assignment: CDR1 DFQATT and CDR2 SNEGSKA (reference sequence). Deletions cut 1 base from V and 11 bases from J, with 14 bases between. This CDR3 comprises 12 residues. This CDR3 reads CSARGAASGAFF. The CDR3 DNA reads TGCAGTGCTAGAGGTGCCGCTAGCGGGGCTTTCTTT.

V is TRBV12-3 or TRBV12-4 and J is TRBJ2-2; the match to TRBD1 covers 7 bases. This CDR3 region has 18 residues. V was pared by 3 bases and J by 4 bases, with 14 bases of the junction left unmatched. CDR3: CASSFGLPRQGGTGELFF. DNA of the CDR3: TGTGCCAGCAGTTTCGGCCTTCCTAGACAGGGTGGCACCGGGGAGCTGTTTTTT.

The chain employs TRBV2 and TRBJ1-5; weak D call: TRBD1 (5 bases). The germline gives CDR1 SNHLY, CDR2 FYNNEI. V was shortened by 6 bases and J by 7 bases, with 16 bases between the two germline ends. The CDR3 totals 14 residues. The CDR3 loop is CASSTQGGVQPQHF. CDR3 sequence (DNA): TGTGCCAGCAGCACCCAGGGAGGGGTGCAGCCCCAGCATTTT.

The chain uses TRBV15 and TRBJ1-6; D uncertain. Germline CDR1 is LNHNV and CDR2 is YYDKDF (reference sequence). Deletions cut 0 bases from V and 8 bases from J, with 5 bases between. CDR3 length: 13 amino acids. The CDR3: CATSREWDSPLHF. CDR3 nucleotides: TGTGCCACCAGCAGAGAATGGGATTCACCCCTCCACTTT. Using reference TRBV15 and TRBJ1-6 for the parts outside the CDR3, the full variable domain is DAMVIQNPRYQVTQFGKPVTLSCSQTLNHNVMYWYQQKSSQAPKLLFHYYDKDFNNEADTPDNFQSRRPNTSFCFLDIRSPGLGDTAMYLCATSREWDSPLHFGNGTRLTVT.

This clonotype has more than one count but fewer than ten. This chain joins TRBV7-9 and TRBJ1-2, with D possibly being TRBD1 (6 bases). This CDR3 region has 16 residues. Germline V CDR1 and CDR2: SEHNR, FQNEAQ (reference sequence). V was shortened by 5 bases and J by 0 bases, with 16 bases between the two germline ends. The CDR3 loop reads CASSQPRGTSNYGYTF. In nucleotides, the CDR3 is TGTGCCAGCAGCCAACCTAGGGGGACCTCTAACTATGGCTACACCTTC.

Worth noting for this clonotype: A read error may explain this, as a much larger clone is one base away. The chain couples TRBV5-6 to TRBJ2-7, with D unresolved. Germline CDR1 reads SGHDT; CDR2 reads YYEEEE. The CDR3 has 14 residues. The CDR3: CASNLQRSHYEQYF. The CDR3 DNA reads as TGTGCCAGCAACTTGCAGCGTTCCCACTACGAGCAGTACTTC.

The chain recombines TRBV19 with TRBJ1-1; 7 bases are a match to TRBD1. Germline loops: CDR1 LNHDA, CDR2 SQIVND (reference sequence). V was clipped by 6 bases and J by 1 base; unmatched bases: 8. The CDR3 extends over 15 amino acids. The CDR3 DNA reads as TGTGCCAGTAGCGGCAGGGGGGTTGGGAACACTGAAGCTTTCTTT. This sequence encodes CASSGRGVGNTEAFF.

This clonotype was detected many times. This chain's CDR3 is CASSLVTYDPSTDTQYF. CDR3 sequence (DNA): TGTGCCAGCAGCTTAGTTACCTACGATCCTAGCACAGATACGCAGTATTTT. The rearrangement uses TRBV7-2 and TRBJ2-3; D ambiguous. V lost 1 base to trimming and J lost 0 bases, with 14 bases between them. CDR3 size: 17 residues. CDR1 is SGHTA, CDR2 FQGNSA, per germline.

This chain joins TRBV9 and TRBJ1-5, with D perhaps matching TRBD1 (5 bases). This CDR3 is 15 amino acids long. Germline V CDR1 and CDR2: SGDLS, YYNGEE. The V end was cut by 7 bases, the J end by 0 bases, with 14 bases between. CDR3 nucleotide sequence: TGTGCCAGCGGTGAGGGGTCGGTTAGCAATCAGCCCCAGCATTTT. It translates to CASGEGSVSNQPQHF.

The J gene is TRBJ1-2, the V gene TRBV4-2; 11 bases map to TRBD1. Trimming removed 8 bases from V and 8 bases from J; junction bases left unmatched: 7. Germline V gives CDR1 LGHNA, CDR2 YNFKEQ. The CDR3 has 13 amino acids. The CDR3 is CASGGTGGAGYTF. Written as DNA, the CDR3 is TGTGCCAGCGGCGGGACAGGGGGGGCGGGCTACACCTTC.

The chain uses TRBV19 and TRBJ1-1; a possible D gene is TRBD1 (6 bases). The germline CDR1 and CDR2 sequences are LNHDA and SQIVND (reference sequence). This CDR3 comprises 15 residues. Trimming pared 9 bases from V and 0 bases from J, leaving 17 bases between. The CDR3 sequence: CASSYPGHMNTEAFF. CDR3 in DNA: TGTGCCAGCAGCTACCCGGGACACATGAACACTGAAGCTTTCTTT.

This clonotype was recorded at least ten times. The V and J genes are TRBV20-1 and TRBJ1-1, with a weak D call TRBD1 (6 bases). The germline V gene has CDR1 DFQATT and CDR2 SNEGSKA (reference sequence). The CDR3 has 13 residues. The V gene lost 6 bases and the J gene lost 5 bases, with 16 bases spanning the gap. As DNA, the CDR3 is TGCAGTGCAAGTAACAGGGTGGGGACTGAAGCTTTCTTT. Its protein product is CSASNRVGTEAFF.

CDR3: CASSIWVLSAGELFF. The CDR3, as DNA: TGCGCCAGCAGCATTTGGGTGCTGTCTGCCGGGGAGCTGTTTTTT. The chain couples TRBV5-1 to TRBJ2-2; D gene unclear. The V end was cut by 4 bases, the J end by 6 bases, with 16 bases between. Germline V gene lookup returns CDR1 SGHRS and CDR2 YFSETQ. CDR3 length: 15 amino acids. The complete variable domain, with remaining parts taken from reference TRBV5-1 and TRBJ2-2, reads KAGVTQTPRYLIKTRGQQVTLSCSPISGHRSVSWYQQTPGQGLQFLFEYFSETQRNKGNFPGRFSGRQFSNSRSEMNVSTLELGDSALYLCASSIWVLSAGELFFGEGSRLTVL.

This clonotype was observed many times. DNA for the CDR3: TGCAGCGTTCAGGACGGTTATGGCAATCAGCCCCAGCATTTT. Protein sequence: CSVQDGYGNQPQHF. V and J are TRBV29-1 and TRBJ1-5; D unresolved. The CDR3 covers 14 residues. CDR1 is SQVTM and CDR2 is ANQGSEA in the germline V gene. Trimming pared 5 bases from V and 2 bases from J, leaving 13 bases between. The complete variable domain, with remaining parts taken from reference TRBV29-1 and TRBJ1-5, reads SAVISQKPSRDICQRGTSLTIQCQVDSQVTMMFWYRQQPGQSLTLIATANQGSEATYESGFVIDKFPISRPNLTFSTLTVSNMSPEDSSIYLCSVQDGYGNQPQHFGDGTRLSIL.

A note on this clonotype: Since the CDR3 does not end with the conserved phenylalanine or tryptophan, this likely comes from a read error. J is TRBJ1-6 and V is TRBV10-2; D perhaps matches TRBD1 (5 bases). CDR1 is WSHSY and CDR2 is SAAADI in the germline V gene. V lost 5 bases to trimming and J lost 7 bases, with 12 bases between them. CDR3 length equals 14 residues. CDR3 coding DNA: TGCGCCAGCAGTCCGGGGCCGAACAATTCACCCCTCCACTTA. Translated: CASSPGPNNSPLHL.

As to this clonotype: Possible read error: a much larger clone is one base away. This chain uses TRBV12-3 or TRBV12-4 with TRBJ2-4; a possible D gene is TRBD1 (5 bases). CDR3 length: 12 amino acids. The CDR3, as DNA: TGTGCCAGCAGTTTAGGGGGCTTGAGTCAGTGCTTC. Amino acids: CASSLGGLSQCF.

A remark on this clonotype: A clone one base away is much larger, so this may be a read error. The chain is built from TRBV11-3 and TRBJ2-3; the D is unclear. V was trimmed by 5 bases and J by 4 bases, leaving 13 bases between them. Germline V gene data show CDR1 as SGHNT and CDR2 as YENEEA. The CDR3 is 14 residues long. This CDR3 is CASSQVGDADTQYF. The CDR3 coding sequence is TGTGCCAGCAGCCAAGTGGGTGACGCAGATACGCAGTATTTT.

To note about this clonotype: Being one base from a much bigger clone, this may be a read error. The chain has TRBV3-1 and TRBJ1-5, with no clear D. The CDR3 consists of 14 residues. Per germline, CDR1 LGHDT and CDR2 YNNKEL (reference sequence). V gave up 4 bases and J gave up 3 bases, with 10 bases separating them. The CDR3 nucleotides read TGTGCCAGCAGCCCATCGGGCAACAATCAGCCCCAGCATTTT. Its translation is CASSPSGNNQPQHF.